This TCR beta chain was identified during a study of blood T cell repertoires in COVID-19. The wider study: Donors in the United States, Italy and Spain gave samples during acute or convalescent COVID-19.

V gave up 4 bases and J gave up 7 bases, with 10 bases separating them. The CDR3 loop spans 11 amino acids. Germline lookup yields CDR1 GTSNPN and CDR2 SVGIG (reference sequence). Donors in Cohort 3 counted as recovered after two negative PCRs, clearance, or symptom resolution. Using immunoSEQ multiplex PCR, the repertoire was profiled, and TCRdb retains in-frame clones only, with some absent. The sample yields a few hundred thousand clones, over 75% seen once. The rearrangement uses TRBV30 and TRBJ1-1; perhaps TRBD1 as D (5 bases). The sequenced material came from PBMCs or T cells enriched from blood (not recorded which). The receptor's source is a woman in her 30s who had recovered from COVID-19. The CDR3 region has the DNA TGTGCCTGGATGGTGGGGCTTGAAGCTTTCTTT. This gives the protein CAWMVGLEAFF.